This TCR beta chain was recorded in a study of cytotoxic CD8 clonotypes in ibrutinib-treated CLL. On the study more broadly: The cohort had 11 relapsed/refractory and over 14 treatment-naive patients, 17 to 18 IGHV unmutated.

Genomic DNA (roughly 1.9 micrograms) was obtained from cryopreserved PBMCs for construction of TCR beta libraries. A word on this clone: Its antigen remains unidentified.

Findings and caveats of the study: Baseline clonality exceeded age-matched healthy donors and tracked circulating CD8+ T-cell counts.

Profiling relied on immunoSEQ multiplex PCR, and the TCRdb table lists in-frame clones only, not all of them. The profile shows 150,000 or so clones, approximately 75% of them singletons. Trimming cost V 5 bases and J 2 bases; bases outside gene matches: 9. Germline values: CDR1 MNHNY, CDR2 SVGAGI (reference sequence). The CDR3 covers 16 residues. The clonotype comes from a human donor with chronic lymphocytic leukemia. This sequence joins TRBV6-6 and TRBJ2-1, with 7 bases identical to TRBD2. The sequencing here drew on PBMCs, taken after 12 months of ibrutinib treatment. The CDR3 coding sequence is TGTGCCAGCAGTACTCTCGGGGCGGGAGCCTACAATGAGCAGTTCTTC. Protein sequence: CASSTLGAGAYNEQFF.